This TCR beta chain emerged from a study of primary melanoma T cells and metastatic recurrence. This table comes from immunoSEQ multiplex PCR, and its TCRdb copy is limited to in-frame clones, with some not included. The sample records 95 to 110 clones, 92% being singletons. The CDR3 has 16 residues. V lost 6 bases to trimming and J lost 8 bases, with 23 bases between them. Germline V gives CDR1 MNHGY, CDR2 SAAAGT. The patients had surgically resected primary melanoma at risk of metastatic recurrence. This clone was counted a single time. Material for sequencing was melanoma tumor tissue. This receptor was obtained from a human donor with melanoma. The chain has TRBV6-8 and TRBJ2-1; possibly TRBD2 for D (6 bases). The CDR3 bases are TGTGCCAGCAGCCCCTTCGGCGGGGCTTTCAGGGATGAGCAGTTCTTC. Translation gives CASSPFGGAFRDEQFF.